This is a list of T cell receptor beta chains from one sample in a study of blood T cell repertoires in COVID-19. Libraries were prepared by immunoSEQ multiplex PCR; TCRdb keeps only in-frame clonotypes and omits some of them. The sample includes a few hundred thousand clones, around nine tenths of them seen just once. The specimen was PBMCs or T cells enriched from blood (not recorded which). These receptors all come from a woman aged 25-40 years who had been exposed to COVID-19. Each CDR3 is given with its conserved first and last residue. D genes are given only for firm matches. Part of the rows lack a size; the others show once, few, many or a class for expanded clones.

abundance,d_gene,v_gene,j_gene,CDR3aa,CDR3nt
-,TRBD1,TRBV28,TRBJ1-6,CAGRTGSSYNSPLHF,TGTGCCGGGCGGACAGGCAGCTCCTATAATTCACCCCTCCACTTT
-,TRBD2,TRBV29-1,TRBJ2-1,CSVALVAGGNEQFF,TGCAGCGTTGCTTTGGTAGCGGGAGGTAATGAGCAGTTCTTC
-,-,TRBV12-3/TRBV12-4,TRBJ2-1,CASSDTGYNEQFF,TGTGCCAGCAGTGACACAGGGTACAATGAGCAGTTCTTC
-,-,TRBV10-1,TRBJ2-3,CASSESGSTDTQYF,TGCGCCAGCAGTGAGAGCGGGAGCACAGATACGCAGTATTTT
-,-,TRBV10-2,TRBJ2-7,CASRQSYEQYF,TGCGCCAGCAGACAGAGCTACGAGCAGTACTTC
-,-,TRBV18,TRBJ2-6,CASSPQDSGANVLTF,TGTGCCAGCTCACCCCAGGACTCTGGGGCCAACGTCCTGACTTTC
-,TRBD1,TRBV5-4,TRBJ2-5,CASSSNRGLQETQYF,TGTGCCAGCAGCTCAAACAGGGGCCTCCAAGAGACCCAGTACTTC
-,TRBD1,TRBV28,TRBJ2-7,CASSLLGQSVEQYF,TGTGCCAGCAGTTTACTGGGACAGTCGGTCGAGCAGTACTTC
once,-,TRBV3-1/TRBV3-2,TRBJ1-1,CASTLAPYTEAFF,TGTGCCAGCACATTAGCGCCCTACACTGAAGCTTTCTTT
-,-,TRBV6-2/TRBV6-3,TRBJ2-3,CASSSRGRQYF,TGTGCCAGCAGTTCTCGTGGCCGACAGTATTTT
-,TRBD1,TRBV19,TRBJ2-3,CASSTLTGVDTQYF,TGTGCCAGTAGTACACTGACAGGGGTCGATACGCAGTATTTT
-,-,TRBV30,TRBJ1-1,CAWIYRGNTEAFF,TGTGCCTGGATTTATCGGGGGAACACTGAAGCTTTCTTT